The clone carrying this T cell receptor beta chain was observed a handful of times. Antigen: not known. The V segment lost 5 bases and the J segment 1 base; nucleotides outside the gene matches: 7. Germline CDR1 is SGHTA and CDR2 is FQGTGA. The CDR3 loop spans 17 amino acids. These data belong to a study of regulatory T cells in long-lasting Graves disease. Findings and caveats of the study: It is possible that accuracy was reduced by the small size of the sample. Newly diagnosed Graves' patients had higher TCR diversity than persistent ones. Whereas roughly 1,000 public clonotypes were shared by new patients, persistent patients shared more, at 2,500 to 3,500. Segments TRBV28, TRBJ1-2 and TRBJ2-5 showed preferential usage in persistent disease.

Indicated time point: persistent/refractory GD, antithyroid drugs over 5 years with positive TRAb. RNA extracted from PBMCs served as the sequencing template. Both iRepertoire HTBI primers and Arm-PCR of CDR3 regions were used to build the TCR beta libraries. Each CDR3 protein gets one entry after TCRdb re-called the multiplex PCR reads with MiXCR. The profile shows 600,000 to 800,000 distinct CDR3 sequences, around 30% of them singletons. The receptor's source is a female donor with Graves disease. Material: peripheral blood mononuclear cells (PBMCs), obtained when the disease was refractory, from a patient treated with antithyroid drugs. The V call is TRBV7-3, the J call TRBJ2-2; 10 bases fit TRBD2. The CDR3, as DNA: TGTGCCAGCAGCCCTGGACTAGCGGAATTGAACACCGGGGAGCTGTTTTTT. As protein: CASSPGLAELNTGELFF.